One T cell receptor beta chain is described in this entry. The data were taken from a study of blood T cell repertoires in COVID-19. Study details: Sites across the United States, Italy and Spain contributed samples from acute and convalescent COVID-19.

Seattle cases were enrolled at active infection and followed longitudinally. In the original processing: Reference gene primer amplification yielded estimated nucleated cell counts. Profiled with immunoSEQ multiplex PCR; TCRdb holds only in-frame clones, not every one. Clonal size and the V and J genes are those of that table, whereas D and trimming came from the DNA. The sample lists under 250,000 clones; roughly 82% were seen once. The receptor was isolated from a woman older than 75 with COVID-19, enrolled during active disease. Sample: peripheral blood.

In DNA form, the CDR3 reads TGTGCCAGCAGCCAAGGAGAGAATTCACCCCTCCACTTT. This codes for CASSQGENSPLHF. The J gene is TRBJ1-6, the V gene TRBV3-1 (or the pseudogene TRBV3-2); D unresolved. This CDR3 comprises 13 residues. Trimming stripped 1 base from V and 7 bases from J, with 5 bases between. Per the germline V gene, CDR1 is LGHDT and CDR2 is YNNKEL (reference sequence).